This note documents a single T cell receptor beta chain sequence. The antigen is unknown. The germline V gene has CDR1 MGHRA and CDR2 YSYEKL. The CDR3 runs to 14 residues. The ends lost 0 bases at V and 14 bases at J; junction bases unmatched: 10. The data derive from a study of T cell repertoires in cytomegalovirus infection. Study at large: Public TCR beta signatures were indicative of both CMV infection and a matching HLA type. General study findings and limits: Clonotype analysis showed dominance of the ex vivo response by HLA-C-restricted CMV-specific TCR beta clonotypes. Identification of carriers of CMV plus the relevant HLA was achieved through cumulative public TCR beta family frequency.

TCRdb re-derived calls from the reads in MiXCR, one entry per CDR3 protein. This table holds 290,000 or so distinct CDR3 sequences, roughly a quarter found once. The chain combines TRBV4-1 with TRBJ2-1, with TRBD1 matching 7 bases. Sequenced material: PBMCs. This TCR came from a human donor in good health (CMV status not recorded). Some clones in this sample may be carry-over from other donors' samples. The chain's CDR3 is CASSQDLRWQGEFF. In nucleotides, the CDR3 is TGCGCCAGCAGCCAAGATTTACGTTGGCAGGGGGAGTTCTTC.